The rows below give T cell receptor beta chains drawn from one sample of a study of STAT3 mutations in large granular lymphocyte leukemia. Assay used: immunoSEQ multiplex PCR; TCRdb lists only in-frame clones, some missing. The sample lists 9,500 to 12,000 clones, about 55% occurring once. The sequenced sample was peripheral blood mononuclear cells. These receptors were obtained from a boy between 10 and 17 years old with T-cell large granular lymphocyte leukemia. Some clones in this sample may be carry-over from other donors' samples. Each CDR3 is given without its conserved first and last residue. Some rows mark clone size as missing; the rest say once, few, many or name a class of expanded clone.

ASSPSTDRANTIY TRBV7-2 NA
ATRPGITTGELF TRBV25-1 NA
ASSRIPSYEQY TRBV7-9 NA
SVGDSPLEQY TRBV29-1 NA
ASSGDSTYEQY TRBV2 NA
ASSTVGFEPQH TRBV18 NA
ASSLPTQGAEY TRBV28 NA
ASSGPSSPLH TRBV27 few
ATAGQHYEQY TRBV7-9 NA
ASSPGTDTQY TRBV6-5 few
ASSYSFRGAGELF TRBV6-5 NA
ASSSPTGTPRPPMVGYT TRBV5-1 few
ASSEGSGVVTQY TRBV2 few
ASSRGQGIAGANVLT TRBV13 few
ASSEQGQFNEKLF TRBV2 NA
AWSRLTAISTDTQY TRBV30 NA
AWSVGSGGGQPQH TRBV30 NA
ASSLTGGGGYT TRBV28 once
ASSLRQGFSYEQY TRBV7-6 NA
ASSYGQGAYEQY TRBV27 once
ASSQELGTGNEKLF TRBV4-2 NA
ASSRQGGLNYGYT TRBV7-9 NA